These T cell receptor beta chains were read from a single sample in a study of OX40 agonist ivuxolimab in advanced cancers. Clones were sequenced by immunoSEQ multiplex PCR, and TCRdb holds only the in-frame ones, with some missing. The sample has under 80,000 clones; about 89% are singletons. Sequences were derived from CD4+ or CD8+ T cells sorted from blood, sampled in a trial of the OX40 agonist ivuxolimab. These receptors were collected from an adult with an advanced solid tumor such as melanoma, head and neck, liver or kidney cancer. Each CDR3 is given with its conserved first and last residue. A D gene is named only where the DNA matches it firmly. The size entry is marked missing in some rows and otherwise reads once, few, many or a size class.

J gene,D gene,V gene,clone size,CDR3 protein,CDR3 DNA
TRBJ1-2,-,TRBV12-5,once,CASAPDSNYGYTF,TGTGCTAGTGCCCCGGACTCTAACTATGGCTACACCTTC
TRBJ2-7,-,TRBV7-2,-,CASSLYRYEQYF,TGTGCCAGCAGCTTATATCGCTACGAGCAGTACTTC
TRBJ2-3,-,TRBV19,-,CASRGVSGEVTDTQYF,TGTGCCAGTAGGGGGGTATCGGGTGAGGTAACAGATACGCAGTATTTT
TRBJ1-3,TRBD1,TRBV28,-,CASSWARTGKGNTIYF,TGTGCCAGCAGTTGGGCCCGGACAGGGAAAGGAAACACCATATATTTT
TRBJ1-6,TRBD1,TRBV18,-,CASSPNPRTGGVGSPLHF,TGTGCCAGCTCACCAAATCCCCGGACAGGGGGAGTCGGGTCACCCCTCCACTTT
TRBJ2-7,TRBD1,TRBV27,-,CASRLTGQGQQYF,TGTGCCAGCAGACTAACGGGACAGGGCCAGCAGTACTTC
TRBJ2-3,TRBD1,TRBV28,-,CASSLEGTGSADTQYF,TGTGCCAGCAGTTTAGAGGGGACAGGGTCTGCAGATACGCAGTATTTT
TRBJ1-6,-,TRBV2,-,CASSEKVFNSPLHF,TGTGCCAGCAGTGAGAAGGTTTTTAATTCACCCCTCCACTTT
TRBJ2-5,TRBD2,TRBV5-4,-,CASSAALAGEETQYF,TGTGCCAGCAGCGCGGCACTAGCGGGGGAAGAGACCCAGTACTTC
TRBJ2-2,-,TRBV5-4,-,CATWGGGGRTGELFF,TGTGCCACCTGGGGAGGGGGCGGTCGAACCGGGGAGCTGTTTTTT
TRBJ2-3,-,TRBV5-6,-,CASSDRGSASTTDTQYF,TGTGCCAGCAGCGACCGTGGTAGCGCCTCGACCACAGATACGCAGTATTTT
TRBJ1-1,-,TRBV7-2,-,CASSDGFGTDTEAFF,TGTGCCAGCAGCGACGGGTTCGGCACGGACACTGAAGCTTTCTTT
TRBJ1-4,TRBD1,TRBV28,-,CASGGQGAEKLFF,TGTGCCAGCGGGGGGCAGGGGGCCGAAAAACTGTTTTTT
TRBJ2-5,-,TRBV9,-,CASSARQAQETQYF,TGTGCCAGCAGCGCGAGACAGGCGCAAGAGACCCAGTACTTC
TRBJ2-5,-,TRBV15,once,CATSRDSVQETQYF,TGTGCCACCAGCAGAGATTCAGTCCAAGAGACCCAGTACTTC
TRBJ2-4,-,TRBV5-1,-,CASSLGVGEDIQYF,TGCGCCAGCAGCTTGGGAGTAGGGGAGGACATTCAGTACTTC
TRBJ2-3,TRBD1,TRBV7-6,-,CATRGYADTQYF,TGTGCTACCAGGGGGTACGCAGATACGCAGTATTTT
TRBJ1-2,-,TRBV5-1,-,CASSRRDQNYGYTF,TGCGCCAGCAGCCGCCGGGACCAAAACTATGGCTACACCTTC
TRBJ2-7,TRBD2,TRBV4-1,-,CASSQDRTLAGAREQYF,TGCGCCAGCAGCCAAGATCGGACACTAGCGGGAGCAAGGGAGCAGTACTTC
TRBJ2-1,TRBD2,TRBV18,-,CASSPGGAGEAADYNEQFF,TGTGCCAGCTCACCAGGGGGAGCGGGAGAAGCCGCCGACTACAATGAGCAGTTCTTC
TRBJ1-6,TRBD1,TRBV6-5,-,CASSSETGAGSPLHF,TGTGCCAGCAGTTCCGAGACAGGGGCTGGTTCACCCCTCCACTTT
TRBJ2-7,-,TRBV7-9,-,CASSLGAGRVSYEQYF,TGTGCCAGCAGCTTAGGTGCAGGGCGGGTTTCCTACGAGCAGTACTTC
TRBJ1-2,-,TRBV10-2,-,CASSEQGHNYGYTF,TGCGCCAGCAGTGAACAGGGTCATAACTATGGCTACACCTTC
TRBJ1-2,TRBD1,TRBV28,once,CASRSPGGAYGYTF,TGTGCCAGCAGATCACCAGGGGGCGCCTATGGCTACACCTTC
TRBJ2-5,-,TRBV20-1,few,CSARVRETQYF,TGCAGTGCTAGAGTCCGGGAGACCCAGTACTTC
TRBJ2-1,-,TRBV28,-,CASRGGHNEQFF,TGTGCCAGCAGGGGGGGCCACAATGAGCAGTTCTTC
TRBJ1-1,-,TRBV5-4,-,CASSLANSGGIEAFF,TGTGCCAGCAGCTTGGCAAATTCCGGGGGAATTGAAGCTTTCTTT
TRBJ1-4,-,TRBV27,-,CASSKVGEREKLFF,TGTGCCAGCAGCAAGGTGGGGGAACGGGAAAAACTGTTTTTT
TRBJ2-7,TRBD2,TRBV6-1,-,CASSETLGLAGSYEQYF,TGTGCCAGCAGTGAAACTTTGGGACTAGCGGGAAGTTACGAGCAGTACTTC
TRBJ1-5,-,TRBV5-1,-,CASSWRGAQPQHF,TGCGCCAGCAGCTGGAGGGGGGCTCAGCCCCAGCATTTT
TRBJ1-1,-,TRBV5-4,-,CASSPGGRMNTEAFF,TGTGCCAGCAGCCCCGGGGGAAGAATGAACACTGAAGCTTTCTTT
TRBJ2-4,-,TRBV19,once,CASSIGAGVEAKNIQYF,TGTGCCAGTAGTATAGGCGCAGGGGTGGAAGCCAAAAACATTCAGTACTTC
TRBJ1-1,TRBD1,TRBV19,-,CASSRDRGNTEAFF,TGTGCCAGTAGCAGGGACAGGGGGAACACTGAAGCTTTCTTT
TRBJ2-5,-,TRBV6-5,-,CASSPWDSRAQYF,TGTGCCAGCAGTCCCTGGGACTCACGGGCCCAGTACTTC
TRBJ2-3,-,TRBV10-3,-,CATTLGRVSTDTQYF,TGTGCCACTACCTTAGGGCGGGTCAGCACAGATACGCAGTATTTT
TRBJ2-2,-,TRBV28,-,CASSYYTGELFF,TGTGCCAGCAGTTACTACACCGGGGAGCTGTTTTTT
TRBJ1-5,-,TRBV7-2,-,CASSLEGHGNQPQHF,TGTGCCAGCAGCTTAGAGGGTCATGGCAATCAGCCCCAGCATTTT
TRBJ2-1,TRBD2,TRBV7-3,-,CASSLTWTSGMHEQFF,TGTGCCAGCAGCTTAACCTGGACTAGCGGGATGCATGAGCAGTTCTTC
TRBJ2-5,-,TRBV7-9,-,CASSLYRSFNQETQYF,TGTGCCAGCAGCTTGTACAGGAGCTTTAATCAAGAGACCCAGTACTTC
TRBJ1-1,-,TRBV2,once,CASSRQEARTEAFF,TGTGCCAGCAGTCGACAGGAGGCGAGGACTGAAGCTTTCTTT
TRBJ2-7,-,TRBV5-3,-,CARSSHNYEQYF,TGTGCCAGAAGCTCACACAACTACGAGCAGTACTTC
TRBJ2-7,TRBD1,TRBV11-2,-,CASSWTGATYEQYF,TGTGCCAGCAGCTGGACAGGGGCGACTTACGAGCAGTACTTC
TRBJ2-2,-,TRBV9,few,CASSSFNTGELFF,TGTGCCAGCAGCTCTTTCAACACCGGGGAGCTGTTTTTT